The 25 T cell receptor beta chains given below trace back to one sample, sequenced in a study of spatial heterogeneity in lung cancer. TCRdb reprocessed the 5' RACE reads via MiXCR and lists one record per CDR3 protein. The sample lists approximately 2,800 distinct CDR3 sequences, approximately 11% occurring once. Which antigens these TCRs recognize remains unknown. Overall study findings and caveats: Tumoral mutation counts were tracked by counts of expanded intratumoral alpha and beta TCRs.

As for time point: sample taken at primary tumor resection. Sequencing was performed on lung tumor tissue, taken at surgery. The receptors were gathered from a male donor with early-stage non-small cell lung cancer.

This clonotype was recorded at least ten times. This sequence joins TRBV6-5 and TRBJ2-2; D gene uncertain. This CDR3 has 16 residues. In germline, CDR1 is MNHEY, CDR2 SVGAGI. Trimming took 2 bases from V and 1 from J, leaving 11 bases between them. The CDR3, as DNA: TGTGCCAGCAGTTACCACCTGGGAATGAACACCGGGGAGCTGTTTTTT. Residues: CASSYHLGMNTGELFF.

About this clonotype itself: A read error may explain this, as a much larger clone is one base away. The rearrangement links TRBV24-1 to TRBJ2-2; TRBD1 matches 11 bases. The CDR3 has 17 residues. Germline V gene lookup returns CDR1 KGHDR and CDR2 SFDVKD. Here the CDR3 DNA reads TGTGCCATCAGTGATTTCGCCGGGACAGGGGGAACCGGGGAGCTGTTTTTT. Residues: CAISDFAGTGGTGELFF.

In its sample, this clonotype ranks as medium-sized (0.01 to 0.1%). This sequence joins TRBV7-9 and TRBJ2-5; tentative D call: TRBD2 (7 bases). There are 14 residues in the CDR3. CDR1 SEHNR and CDR2 FQNEAQ come from the germline V gene (reference sequence). The ends were cut back, 5 bases at V and 5 bases at J, with 15 bases in the middle. CDR3 in DNA: TGTGCCAGCAGCCCCGGGGGGCGAGAGGAGACCCAGTACTTC. It specifies CASSPGGREETQYF.

This clonotype was counted at least ten times. The J gene is TRBJ2-7, the V gene TRBV6-1; the D gene is possibly TRBD2 (5 bases). CDR3 length equals 14 residues. Germline-derived CDR1 and CDR2 are MNHNS and SASEGT. Trimming left V 8 bases short and J 2 bases short, with 16 bases between. The CDR3 DNA reads as TGTGCCAGCTACACCTTAGGACTGACCTACGAGCAGTACTTC. Encoded protein: CASYTLGLTYEQYF.

By its share, this clonotype is medium-sized. This chain joins TRBV5-6 and TRBJ2-7, with D possibly being TRBD1 or TRBD2 (6 bases each). V lost 7 bases to trimming and J lost 6 bases, with 17 bases between them. Germline CDR1 is SGHDT and CDR2 is YYEEEE. The CDR3 has 13 amino acids. CDR3 DNA: TGTGCCAGCGGATGGACAGCCGGGGGCGAGCAGTACTTC. Its translation is CASGWTAGGEQYF.

By share, this clonotype ranks as medium-sized (0.01 to 0.1%). The chain recombines TRBV13 with TRBJ2-2; 14 bases are a match to TRBD2. The V and J ends lost 2 bases and 4 bases, in that order; junction bases with no gene match: 6. CDR1 is PRHDT, CDR2 FYEKMQ, per germline (reference sequence). The CDR3 has 18 residues. The CDR3 DNA is TGTGCCAGCAGCTTAACACCGGGACTAGCGGGAGCCACCGGGGAGCTGTTTTTT. It is translated as CASSLTPGLAGATGELFF.

This clonotype is medium-sized. The rearrangement links TRBV10-3 to TRBJ2-3, with 9 bases fitting TRBD2. Trimming cost V 4 bases and J 1 base; bases outside gene matches: 0. The CDR3 is 14 amino acids. Germline V CDR1 and CDR2: ENHRY, SYGVKD. The CDR3 region has the DNA TGTGCCATCAGTGCTAGCGGGGGCACAGATACGCAGTATTTT. Protein product: CAISASGGTDTQYF.

The V gene is TRBV5-1, the J gene TRBJ2-7; no clear D gene. Deletions cut 4 bases from V and 6 bases from J, with 20 bases between. The CDR3 spans 15 residues. CDR1 and CDR2 (germline): SGHRS, YFSETQ. DNA of the CDR3: TGCGCCAGCAGCCCCGTCCAGCCCGCTTTCGGCGAGCAGTACTTC. It translates to CASSPVQPAFGEQYF.

This clonotype was seen at least ten times. The chain joins TRBV3-1 to TRBJ1-4; D is unresolved. Deletions cut 1 base from V and 9 bases from J, with 3 bases between. This CDR3 is 11 amino acids long. Germline V lookup: CDR1 LGHDT, CDR2 YNNKEL (reference sequence). The CDR3 coding sequence is TGTGCCAGCAGCCAAGGACAAAAACTGTTTTTT. It codes for CASSQGQKLFF.

By share of the sample, this clonotype is medium-sized. This sequence joins TRBV28 and TRBJ2-7; 8 bases match TRBD1. Germline values: CDR1 MDHEN, CDR2 SYDVKM. The CDR3 covers 14 residues. J lost 2 bases, V lost 5 bases, and 5 bases had no gene match. The CDR3 loop reads CASSLGQGPYEQYF. The CDR3 DNA reads as TGTGCCAGCAGTCTAGGACAGGGCCCCTACGAGCAGTACTTC.

By share, this clonotype ranks as medium-sized. V usage is TRBV7-9 and J usage is TRBJ2-1; D unclear. This CDR3 contains 14 residues. CDR1 SEHNR and CDR2 FQNEAQ come from the germline V gene (reference sequence). CDR3 sequence reads: CATERVGSYNEQFF. As DNA, the CDR3 is TGTGCAACAGAGCGAGTGGGGTCCTACAATGAGCAGTTCTTC.

This clonotype is medium-sized in the sample. V gene TRBV7-6 combines with J gene TRBJ2-3; D is undetermined. Germline V gives CDR1 SGHVS, CDR2 FNYEAQ. The CDR3 has 15 residues. Trimming cost V 7 bases and J 4 bases, with 18 bases left between them. In DNA, the CDR3 is TGTGCCAGCAACTCGGGCCTCCGACGATCAGATACGCAGTATTTT. Residues: CASNSGLRRSDTQYF.

In this sample, this clonotype turned up many times. The chain carries TRBV3-1 and TRBJ2-3; D is unclear. This CDR3 spans 13 amino acids. From germline, CDR1 is LGHDT and CDR2 YNNKEL (reference sequence). V was trimmed by 4 bases and J by 0 bases, leaving 5 bases between them. CDR3 sequence: CASSLISTDTQYF. The CDR3 DNA reads TGTGCCAGCAGCCTTATCAGCACAGATACGCAGTATTTT.

This clonotype is medium-sized. The V call is TRBV27, the J call TRBJ1-1, with TRBD1 as a possible D gene (6 bases). Germline assignment: CDR1 MNHEY and CDR2 SMNVEV (reference sequence). Trimming pared 7 bases from V and 6 bases from J, leaving 21 bases between. CDR3 length: 15 residues. The CDR3 DNA reads as TGTGCCAGCAAGGTCGGGGGGCCGCTACGGGCTGAAGCTTTCTTT. The encoded protein is CASKVGGPLRAEAFF.

Within the sample, this clonotype is medium-sized. This chain joins TRBV6-1 and TRBJ1-1; 9 bases map to TRBD1. With V trimmed by 2 bases and J by 8 bases, 21 bases remained unmatched. The germline CDR1 and CDR2 sequences are MNHNS and SASEGT. The CDR3 spans 19 residues. The CDR3 DNA follows: TGTGCCAGCAGTGAAAATCCTATCCTTCGGACAGGGGACCCCTCCGAAGCTTTCTTT. It encodes CASSENPILRTGDPSEAFF.

CDR3 residues: CASSQDGGNSGANVLTF. In DNA form, the CDR3 reads TGCGCCAGCAGCCAAGATGGGGGGAACTCTGGGGCCAACGTCCTGACTTTC. The V gene is TRBV4-3, the J gene TRBJ2-6; TRBD2 is a possible D gene (6 bases). V was clipped by 0 bases and J by 0 bases, with 9 bases between them. There are 17 residues in the CDR3. The V gene's germline CDR1 is LGHNA and CDR2 YSLEER.

Judged by abundance, this clonotype is medium-sized. V and J are TRBV5-1 and TRBJ2-2, with 7 bases that match TRBD1. Germline lookup yields CDR1 SGHRS and CDR2 YFSETQ. J lost 0 bases, V lost 2 bases, and 7 bases had no gene match. This CDR3 has 17 amino acids. CDR3 sequence (DNA): TGCGCCAGCAGCTTTTCACCGGGACAGCCGAACACCGGGGAGCTGTTTTTT. Translating it yields CASSFSPGQPNTGELFF.

In this sample, this clonotype is medium-sized (0.01 to 0.1%). The V gene is TRBV29-1, the J gene TRBJ2-3; D unresolved. Germline CDR1 is SQVTM and CDR2 is ANQGSEA. CDR3 size: 11 residues. V lost 6 bases and J 2 bases, leaving 6 bases between the germline ends. The CDR3 sequence: CSVRTTDTQYF. In nucleotides, the CDR3 is TGCAGCGTCCGGACCACAGATACGCAGTATTTT.

By frequency in the sample, this clonotype is medium-sized. V usage is TRBV28 and J usage is TRBJ2-1, with a tentative D call TRBD2 (5 bases). Germline values: CDR1 MDHEN, CDR2 SYDVKM. The CDR3 spans 15 residues. Trimming shortened V by 3 bases and J by 0 bases, and 9 bases separated the two germline ends. The CDR3 region is CASSFAGPSYNEQFF. In DNA form, the CDR3 reads TGTGCCAGCAGTTTTGCGGGCCCCTCCTACAATGAGCAGTTCTTC.

Sample share makes this clonotype medium-sized. This chain links TRBV7-6 with TRBJ2-3, with 13 bases matching TRBD2. The germline V gene encodes CDR1 SGHVS and CDR2 FNYEAQ. CDR3 length: 16 amino acids. V was pared by 5 bases and J by 5 bases, with 7 bases of the junction left unmatched. The CDR3 nucleotides read TGTGCCAGCAGCCTGGGACTAGCGGGATTAGAAGATACGCAGTATTTT. Translated: CASSLGLAGLEDTQYF.

This clonotype was picked up many times. The chain uses TRBV28 and TRBJ2-2; D is unresolved. This CDR3 has 13 residues. Germline loops: CDR1 MDHEN, CDR2 SYDVKM. V lost 6 bases and J lost 6, with 11 bases in between. CDR3 amino acids: CASSPQKAGELFF. DNA for the CDR3: TGTGCCAGCAGCCCACAGAAGGCCGGGGAGCTGTTTTTT.

This rearrangement joins TRBV4-2 to TRBJ1-2, with 8 bases lining up with TRBD1. Trimming cost V 0 bases and J 4 bases; bases outside gene matches: 4. The CDR3 contains 15 residues. The germline CDR1 and CDR2 sequences are LGHNA and YNFKEQ. CDR3 in DNA: TGTGCCAGCAGCCAAGAACAGGGGGAGGCCTATGGCTACACCTTC. It codes for CASSQEQGEAYGYTF.

Relative to its sample, this clonotype is medium-sized. The V and J genes are TRBV11-1 and TRBJ2-7; unclear D gene. Germline loops: CDR1 SGHAT, CDR2 FQDESV (reference sequence). The CDR3 is 14 amino acids. V lost 0 bases, J lost 0 bases, and 6 bases lay in between. The CDR3 DNA reads as TGTGCCAGCAGCTTAGCGGTGGACTCCTACGAGCAGTACTTC. Translated: CASSLAVDSYEQYF.

The chain carries TRBV2 and TRBJ2-7, with D unclear. Germline V lookup: CDR1 SNHLY, CDR2 FYNNEI. Trimming took 3 bases from V and 7 from J, leaving 4 bases between them. The CDR3 loop spans 10 amino acids. As DNA, the CDR3 is TGTGCCAGCAGTGAGAATGAGCAGTACTTC. Translation gives CASSENEQYF.

This clonotype is medium-sized in the sample. This chain's CDR3 is CASSYQDQETQYF. The CDR3, as DNA: TGTGCCAGCAGTTACCAAGACCAAGAGACCCAGTACTTC. The chain combines TRBV6-2 or TRBV6-3 with TRBJ2-5, with no clear D. Per the germline V gene, CDR1 is MNHEY and CDR2 is SVGEGT. Trimming stripped 2 bases from V and 0 bases from J, with 4 bases between. CDR3 length: 13 residues.